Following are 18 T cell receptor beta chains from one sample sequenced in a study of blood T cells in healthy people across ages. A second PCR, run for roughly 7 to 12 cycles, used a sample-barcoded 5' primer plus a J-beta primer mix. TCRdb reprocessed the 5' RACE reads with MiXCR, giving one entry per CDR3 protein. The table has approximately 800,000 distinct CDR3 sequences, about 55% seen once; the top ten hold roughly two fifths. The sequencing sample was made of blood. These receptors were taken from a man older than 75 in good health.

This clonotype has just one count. Here the CDR3 reads CASSQSGQGANSPLHF. The CDR3 region has the DNA TGCGCCAGCAGCCAATCCGGACAGGGGGCAAATTCACCCCTCCACTTT. J is TRBJ1-6 and V is TRBV4-1; TRBD1 agrees at 11 bases. The germline gives CDR1 MGHRA, CDR2 YSYEKL. This CDR3 region has 16 residues. Losses at the gene ends were 2 bases for V and 7 bases for J; bases not matched to a gene: 4.

This chain's CDR3 is CASSQNGPFYEQYF. The CDR3 region has the DNA TGTGCCAGCAGCCAGAATGGGCCTTTCTACGAGCAGTACTTC. The V gene is TRBV3-1, the J gene TRBJ2-7; D uncertain. Germline assignment: CDR1 LGHDT and CDR2 YNNKEL (reference sequence). This CDR3 is 14 amino acids long. Trimming cost V 3 bases and J 3 bases, with 12 bases left between them.

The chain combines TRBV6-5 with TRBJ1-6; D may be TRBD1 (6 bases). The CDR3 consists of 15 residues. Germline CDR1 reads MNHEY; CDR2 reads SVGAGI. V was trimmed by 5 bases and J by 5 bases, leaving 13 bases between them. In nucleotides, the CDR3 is TGTGCCAGCAGTCACGGGGGCGCGAATAATTCACCCCTCCACTTT. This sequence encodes CASSHGGANNSPLHF.

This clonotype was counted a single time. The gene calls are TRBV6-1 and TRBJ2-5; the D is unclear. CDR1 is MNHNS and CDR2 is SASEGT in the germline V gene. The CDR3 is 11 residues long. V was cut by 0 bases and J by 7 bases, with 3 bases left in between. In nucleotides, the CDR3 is TGTGCCAGCAGTGAAGCAGTGACCCAGTACTTC. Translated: CASSEAVTQYF.

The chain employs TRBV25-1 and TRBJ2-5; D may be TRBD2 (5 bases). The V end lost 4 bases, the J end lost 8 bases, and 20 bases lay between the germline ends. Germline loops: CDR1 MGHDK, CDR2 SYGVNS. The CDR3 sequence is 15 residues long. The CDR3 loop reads CASSGPQGSGSTQYF. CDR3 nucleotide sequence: TGTGCCAGCAGTGGGCCACAAGGGTCGGGAAGTACCCAGTACTTC.

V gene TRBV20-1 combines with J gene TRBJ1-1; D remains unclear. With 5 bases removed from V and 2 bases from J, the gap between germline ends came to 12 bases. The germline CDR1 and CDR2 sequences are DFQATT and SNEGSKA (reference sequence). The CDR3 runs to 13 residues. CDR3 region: CSAVRGFNTEAFF. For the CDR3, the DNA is TGCAGTGCTGTCCGGGGATTCAACACTGAAGCTTTCTTT.

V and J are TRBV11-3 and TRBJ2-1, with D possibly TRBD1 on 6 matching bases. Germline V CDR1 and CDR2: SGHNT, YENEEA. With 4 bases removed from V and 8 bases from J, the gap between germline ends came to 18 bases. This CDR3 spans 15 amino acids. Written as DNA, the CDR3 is TGTGCCAGCAGCTCCCGCCAGGGGATGGGCGATGAGCAGTTCTTC. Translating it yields CASSSRQGMGDEQFF.

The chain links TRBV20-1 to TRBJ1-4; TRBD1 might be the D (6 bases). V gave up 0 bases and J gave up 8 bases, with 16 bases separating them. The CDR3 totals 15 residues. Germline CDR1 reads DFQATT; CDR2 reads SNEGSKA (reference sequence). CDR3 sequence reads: CSARDRGTRREKLFF. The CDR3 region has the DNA TGCAGTGCTAGAGATCGGGGGACAAGAAGGGAAAAACTGTTTTTT.

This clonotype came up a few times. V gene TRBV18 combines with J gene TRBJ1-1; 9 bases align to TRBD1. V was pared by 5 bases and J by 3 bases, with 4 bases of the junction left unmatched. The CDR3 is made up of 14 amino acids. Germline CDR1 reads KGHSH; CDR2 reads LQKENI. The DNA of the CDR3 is TGTGCCAGCTCAACAGGGGGCGCGGACACTGAAGCTTTCTTT. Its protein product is CASSTGGADTEAFF.

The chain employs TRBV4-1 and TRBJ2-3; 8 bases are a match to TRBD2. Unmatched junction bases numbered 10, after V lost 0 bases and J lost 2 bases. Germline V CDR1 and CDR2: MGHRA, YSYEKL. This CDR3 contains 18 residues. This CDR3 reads CASSQDPFGAGVTDTQYF. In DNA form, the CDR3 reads TGCGCCAGCAGCCAAGATCCCTTTGGAGCGGGAGTCACAGATACGCAGTATTTT.

The CDR3, as DNA: TGTGCCACCAGTGGTCGGACTAGCGGGAGGGCCTTATCCTACAATGAGCAGTTCTTC. Protein product: CATSGRTSGRALSYNEQFF. The chain joins TRBV24-1 to TRBJ2-1; 15 nucleotides line up with TRBD2. CDR1 is KGHDR, CDR2 SFDVKD, per germline. The trim removed 5 bases at V and 1 base at J, leaving 8 bases unmatched. This CDR3 is 19 amino acids long.

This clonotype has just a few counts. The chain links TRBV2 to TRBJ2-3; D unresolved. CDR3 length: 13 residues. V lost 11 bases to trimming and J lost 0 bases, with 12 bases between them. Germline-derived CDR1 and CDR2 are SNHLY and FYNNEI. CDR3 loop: CAQRSDSTDTQYF. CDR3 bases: TGTGCCCAAAGGAGCGATAGCACAGATACGCAGTATTTT.

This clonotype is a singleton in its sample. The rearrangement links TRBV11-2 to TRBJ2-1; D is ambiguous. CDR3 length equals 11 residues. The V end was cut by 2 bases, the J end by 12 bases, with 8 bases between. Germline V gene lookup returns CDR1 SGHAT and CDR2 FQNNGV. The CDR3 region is CASSLMAGQFF. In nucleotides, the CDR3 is TGTGCCAGCAGCTTAATGGCCGGGCAGTTCTTC.

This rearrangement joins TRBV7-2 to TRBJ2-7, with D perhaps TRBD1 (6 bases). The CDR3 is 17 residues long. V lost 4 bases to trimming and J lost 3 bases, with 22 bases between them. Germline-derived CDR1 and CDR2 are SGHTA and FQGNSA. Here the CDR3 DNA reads TGTGCCAGCAGCTACGCCGCTACCGGGACAAGGATCTACGAGCAGTACTTC. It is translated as CASSYAATGTRIYEQYF.

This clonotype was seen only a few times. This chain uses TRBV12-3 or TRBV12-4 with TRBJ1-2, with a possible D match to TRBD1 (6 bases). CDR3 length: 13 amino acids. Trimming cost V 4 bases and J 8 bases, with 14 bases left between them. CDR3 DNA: TGTGCCAGCAGTTCACAGGGTATGGGGGGCTACACCTTC. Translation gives CASSSQGMGGYTF.

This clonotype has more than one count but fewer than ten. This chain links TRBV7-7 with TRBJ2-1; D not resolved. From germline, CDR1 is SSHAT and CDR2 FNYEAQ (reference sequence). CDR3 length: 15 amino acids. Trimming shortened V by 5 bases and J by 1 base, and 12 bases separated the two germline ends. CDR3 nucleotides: TGTGCCAGCAGCCGCACAGCTGGGTCCTACAATGAGCAGTTCTTC. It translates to CASSRTAGSYNEQFF. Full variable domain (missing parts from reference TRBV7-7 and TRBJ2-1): GAGVSQSPRYKVTKRGQDVTLRCDPISSHATLYWYQQALGQGPEFLTYFNYEAQPDKSGLPSDRFSAERPEGSISTLTIQRTEQRDSAMYRCASSRTAGSYNEQFFGPGTRLTVL.

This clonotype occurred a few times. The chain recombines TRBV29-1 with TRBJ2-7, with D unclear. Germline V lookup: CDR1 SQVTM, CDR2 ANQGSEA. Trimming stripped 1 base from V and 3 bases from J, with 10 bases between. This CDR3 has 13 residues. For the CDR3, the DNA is TGCAGCGTTGAAGGCGGCCAATACTACGAGCAGTACTTC. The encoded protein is CSVEGGQYYEQYF.

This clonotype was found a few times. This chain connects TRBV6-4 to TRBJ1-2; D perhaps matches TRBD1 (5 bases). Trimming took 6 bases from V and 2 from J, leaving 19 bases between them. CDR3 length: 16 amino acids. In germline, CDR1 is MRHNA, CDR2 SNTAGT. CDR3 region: CASSDRSRGRNYGYTF. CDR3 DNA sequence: TGTGCCAGCAGCGATCGTTCTAGGGGCAGAAACTATGGCTACACCTTC.